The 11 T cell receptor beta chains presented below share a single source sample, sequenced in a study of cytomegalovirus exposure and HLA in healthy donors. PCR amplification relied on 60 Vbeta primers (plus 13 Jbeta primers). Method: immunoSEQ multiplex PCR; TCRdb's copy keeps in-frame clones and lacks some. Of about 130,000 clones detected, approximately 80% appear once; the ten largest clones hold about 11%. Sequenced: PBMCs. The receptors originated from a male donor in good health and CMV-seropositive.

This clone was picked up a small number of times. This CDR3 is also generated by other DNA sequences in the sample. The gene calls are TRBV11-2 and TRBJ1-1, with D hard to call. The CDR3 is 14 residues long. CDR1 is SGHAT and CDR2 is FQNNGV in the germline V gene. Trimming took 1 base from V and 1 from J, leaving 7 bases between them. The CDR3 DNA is TGTGCCAGCAGCTTAGGGGGAGGGAACACTGAAGCTTTCTTT. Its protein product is CASSLGGGNTEAFF.

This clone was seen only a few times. The CDR3 protein is CSVEDWAGKGKTQYF. CDR3 sequence (DNA): TGCAGCGTTGAAGATTGGGCGGGAAAGGGGAAGACCCAGTACTTC. The rearrangement joins TRBV29-1 to TRBJ2-5, with D possibly TRBD2 on 6 matching bases. The germline CDR1 and CDR2 sequences are SQVTM and ANQGSEA. The CDR3 contains 15 residues. V was trimmed by 0 bases and J by 6 bases, leaving 17 bases between them.

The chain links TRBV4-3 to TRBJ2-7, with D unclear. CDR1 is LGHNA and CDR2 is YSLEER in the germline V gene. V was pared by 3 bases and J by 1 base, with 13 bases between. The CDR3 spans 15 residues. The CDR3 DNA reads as TGCGCCAGCAGCCACTCGAGGTACCCATCCTACGAGCAGTACTTC. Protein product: CASSHSRYPSYEQYF.

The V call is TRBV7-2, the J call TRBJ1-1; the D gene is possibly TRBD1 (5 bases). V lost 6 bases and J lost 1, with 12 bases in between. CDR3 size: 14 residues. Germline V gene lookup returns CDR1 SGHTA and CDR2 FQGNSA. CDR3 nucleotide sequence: TGTGCCAGCAGAGCCACAGGTAGGAACACTGAAGCTTTCTTT. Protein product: CASRATGRNTEAFF.

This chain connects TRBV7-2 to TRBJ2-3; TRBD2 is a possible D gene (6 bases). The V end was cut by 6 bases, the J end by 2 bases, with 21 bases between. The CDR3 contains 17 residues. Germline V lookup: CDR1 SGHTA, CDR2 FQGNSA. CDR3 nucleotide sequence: TGTGCCAGCAGTGTTCGACGTCTGTCTAGCGACACAGATACGCAGTATTTT. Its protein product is CASSVRRLSSDTDTQYF.

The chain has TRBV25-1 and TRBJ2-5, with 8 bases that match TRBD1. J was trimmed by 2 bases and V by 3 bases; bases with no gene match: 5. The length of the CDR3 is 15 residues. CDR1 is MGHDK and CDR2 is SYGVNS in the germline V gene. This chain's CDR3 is CASSDRTGWQETQYF. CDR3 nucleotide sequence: TGTGCCAGCAGTGACCGGACAGGGTGGCAAGAGACCCAGTACTTC.

Here the CDR3 reads CASSGGQQGPGIRATQYF. The CDR3 DNA sequence: TGTGCCAGTAGTGGGGGTCAACAGGGTCCCGGGATCAGAGCTACGCAGTATTTT. The chain carries TRBV19 and TRBJ2-3, with D maybe TRBD1 (6 bases). Trimming removed 5 bases at V and 8 bases at J, with 29 bases between. Germline V gives CDR1 LNHDA, CDR2 SQIVND (reference sequence). This CDR3 has 18 amino acids.

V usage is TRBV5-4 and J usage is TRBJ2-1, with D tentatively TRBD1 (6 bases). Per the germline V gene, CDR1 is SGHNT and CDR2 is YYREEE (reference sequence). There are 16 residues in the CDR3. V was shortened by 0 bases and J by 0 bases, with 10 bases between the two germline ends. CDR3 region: CASSLGTAASYNEQFF. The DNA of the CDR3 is TGTGCCAGCAGCTTGGGGACAGCAGCCTCCTACAATGAGCAGTTCTTC.

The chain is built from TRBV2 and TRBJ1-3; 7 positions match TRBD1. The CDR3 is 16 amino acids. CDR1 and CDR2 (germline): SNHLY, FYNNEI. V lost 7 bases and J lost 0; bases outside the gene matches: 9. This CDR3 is CASKMGQRLSGNTIYF. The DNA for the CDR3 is TGTGCCAGCAAGATGGGACAGCGACTCTCTGGAAACACCATATATTTT.

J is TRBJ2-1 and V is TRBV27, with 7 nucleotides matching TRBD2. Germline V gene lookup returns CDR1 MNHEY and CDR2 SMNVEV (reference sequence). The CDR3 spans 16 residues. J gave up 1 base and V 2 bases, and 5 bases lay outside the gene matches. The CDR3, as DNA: TGTGCCAGCAGTTTAGCCTGGGGGGGTTCCTACAATGAGCAGTTCTTC. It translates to CASSLAWGGSYNEQFF.

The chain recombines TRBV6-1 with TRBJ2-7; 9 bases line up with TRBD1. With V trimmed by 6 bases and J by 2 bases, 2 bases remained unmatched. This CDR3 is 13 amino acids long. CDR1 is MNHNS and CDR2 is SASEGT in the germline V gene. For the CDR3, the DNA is TGTGCCAGCAGGGACAGGGGCACCTACGAGCAGTACTTC. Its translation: CASRDRGTYEQYF.